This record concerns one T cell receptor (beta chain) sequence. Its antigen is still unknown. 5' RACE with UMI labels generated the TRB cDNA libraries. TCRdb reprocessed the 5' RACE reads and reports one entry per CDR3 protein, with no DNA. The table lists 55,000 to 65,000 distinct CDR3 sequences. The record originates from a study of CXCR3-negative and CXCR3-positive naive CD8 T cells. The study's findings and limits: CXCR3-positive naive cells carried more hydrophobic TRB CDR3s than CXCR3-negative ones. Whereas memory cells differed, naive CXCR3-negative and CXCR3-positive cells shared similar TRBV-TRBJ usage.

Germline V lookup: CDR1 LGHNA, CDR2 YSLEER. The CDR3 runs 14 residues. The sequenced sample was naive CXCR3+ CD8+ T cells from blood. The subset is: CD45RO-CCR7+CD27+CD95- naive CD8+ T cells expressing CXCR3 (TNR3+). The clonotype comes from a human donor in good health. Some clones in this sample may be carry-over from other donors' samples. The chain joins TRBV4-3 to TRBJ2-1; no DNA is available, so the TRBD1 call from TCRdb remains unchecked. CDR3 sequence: CASSQGTDLNEQFF.